These 29 T cell receptor beta chains share one sample of origin, sequenced in a study of cytomegalovirus exposure and HLA in healthy donors. This PCR relied on a set of 60 Vbeta primers and 13 Jbeta primers. The table came from immunoSEQ multiplex PCR; TCRdb's copy has only in-frame clones and leaves some out. The sample carries 50,000 to 65,000 clones, around 72% recorded once. The sequenced sample was PBMCs. These receptors were obtained from a man aged 45-60 years in good health and CMV-seropositive.

The chain couples TRBV30 to TRBJ2-2, with 7 nucleotides matching TRBD1. CDR3 size: 13 residues. J was trimmed by 5 bases and V by 3 bases; bases with no gene match: 3. Looked up from germline, CDR1 is GTSNPN and CDR2 is SVGIG (reference sequence). DNA for the CDR3: TGTGCCTGGAGCGGACAGGCTACCGGGGAGCTGTTTTTT. It encodes CAWSGQATGELFF.

The gene calls are TRBV9 and TRBJ2-7; 8 bases are a match to TRBD1. Germline V gene data show CDR1 as SGDLS and CDR2 as YYNGEE. CDR3 length: 15 residues. Trimming at V came to 6 bases and at J to 5 bases, leaving 13 bases not matched to a gene. DNA for the CDR3: TGTGCCAGCATCGGATCCTTCGACAGGGGCCACGAGCAGTACTTC. The encoded protein is CASIGSFDRGHEQYF.

The chain is built from TRBV5-6 and TRBJ2-7; D might be TRBD1 (5 bases). Per germline, CDR1 SGHDT and CDR2 YYEEEE. With 3 bases removed from V and 5 bases from J, the gap between germline ends came to 15 bases. CDR3 size: 14 residues. Written as DNA, the CDR3 is TGTGCCAGCAGCTCCGGCCCGACAGAGAACGAGCAGTACTTC. It is translated as CASSSGPTENEQYF.

This chain connects TRBV15 to TRBJ1-6, with TRBD1 as a possible D gene (5 bases). There are 14 residues in the CDR3. Germline values: CDR1 LNHNV, CDR2 YYDKDF (reference sequence). Deletions cut 0 bases from V and 7 bases from J, with 7 bases between. CDR3 sequence reads: CATSRDPGNSPLHF. The CDR3 DNA reads as TGTGCCACCAGCAGAGATCCAGGGAATTCACCCCTCCACTTT.

The gene calls are TRBV28 and TRBJ2-5; no clear D gene. The J call is doubtful: the DNA matches TRBJ2-7 better. In germline, CDR1 is MDHEN, CDR2 SYDVKM. The CDR3 is 12 amino acids. The CDR3 region has the DNA TGTGCCAGCAGTTCAATCCCCTACGAGCAGTACTTC. This encodes CASSSIPYEQYF.

With regard to this clone: Other DNA sequences of this sample code for an identical CDR3. This sequence joins TRBV7-9 and TRBJ2-3; 7 bases agree with TRBD1. Germline CDR1 reads SEHNR; CDR2 reads FQNEAQ (reference sequence). The V and J ends lost 6 bases and 3 bases, in that order; junction bases with no gene match: 12. The CDR3 spans 16 residues. The CDR3 loop reads CASRYYRGEVTDTQYF. Here the CDR3 DNA reads TGTGCCAGCAGATATTACAGGGGAGAGGTGACAGATACGCAGTATTTT.

The J gene is TRBJ2-7, the V gene TRBV4-3; 8 bases agree with TRBD2. The V gene end was trimmed by 1 base and the J gene end by 5 bases; junction bases not matched to a gene: 4. The germline gives CDR1 LGHNA, CDR2 YSLEER. The CDR3 spans 14 residues. The CDR3 bases are TGCGCCAGCAGCCAAGTGCGGGGGGCTGACGAGCAGTACTTC. The encoded protein is CASSQVRGADEQYF.

The rearrangement joins TRBV19 to TRBJ2-1, with 11 bases matching TRBD2. CDR3 length: 17 amino acids. The V gene end was trimmed by 7 bases and the J gene end by 4 bases; junction bases not matched to a gene: 12. Per germline, CDR1 LNHDA and CDR2 SQIVND (reference sequence). The DNA for the CDR3 is TGTGCCAGTATTGCTGCAATAGCGGGAGGGCAGTACAATGAGCAGTTCTTC. Translation: CASIAAIAGGQYNEQFF.

The chain joins TRBV27 to TRBJ2-1, with D tentatively TRBD2 (7 bases). There are 14 residues in the CDR3. The V and J ends lost 7 bases and 5 bases respectively, with 15 bases between them. CDR1 and CDR2 (germline): MNHEY, SMNVEV (reference sequence). The CDR3 here is CASIGGPLDNEQFF. CDR3 nucleotides: TGTGCCAGCATCGGGGGGCCCTTAGACAATGAGCAGTTCTTC.

The chain carries TRBV5-3 and TRBJ1-5; tentatively, D is TRBD1 (5 bases). TRBV5-3 is reported as an ORF; its role is uncertain. V lost 4 bases and J 2 bases, leaving 10 bases between the germline ends. This CDR3 contains 14 residues. CDR3 residues: CARSPGGGNQPQHF. Here the CDR3 DNA reads TGTGCCAGAAGCCCTGGGGGGGGCAATCAGCCCCAGCATTTT.

The V and J genes are TRBV7-2 and TRBJ2-3; 8 bases line up with TRBD2. The CDR3 has 14 residues. With V trimmed by 8 bases and J by 3 bases, 7 bases remained unmatched. Germline V gene sequence: CDR1 SGHTA, CDR2 FQGNSA. CDR3 residues: CASQAGVGTDTQYF. The CDR3 nucleotides are TGTGCCAGCCAAGCGGGGGTGGGGACAGATACGCAGTATTTT.

In its sample, this clone was seen a few times. The rearrangement uses TRBV11-2 and TRBJ2-5, with 12 bases aligning to TRBD2. The closer fit of TRBJ2-7 to the DNA end suggests the J call may be wrong. Germline CDR1 SGHAT, CDR2 FQNNGV. This CDR3 has 17 residues. As DNA, the CDR3 is TGTGCCAGCAGCTTAGCGCGACTAGCGGGAGAGAGGGGCGAGCAGTACTTC. As protein: CASSLARLAGERGEQYF.

The genes are TRBV11-2 and TRBJ2-7; 9 bases are shared with TRBD2. Per the germline V gene, CDR1 is SGHAT and CDR2 is FQNNGV. The CDR3 has 15 amino acids. With 0 bases clipped from V and 6 bases from J, the junction kept 6 bases outside the gene matches. The CDR3 reads CASSLDPGTSSEQYF. The CDR3 coding sequence is TGTGCCAGCAGCTTAGATCCCGGGACTAGCAGCGAGCAGTACTTC.

This clone was counted only a few times. The chain couples TRBV27 to TRBJ1-2; TRBD1 matches 8 bases. Germline CDR1 MNHEY, CDR2 SMNVEV (reference sequence). The V and J ends lost 6 bases and 2 bases, in that order; junction bases with no gene match: 8. The CDR3 sequence is 15 residues long. CDR3 in DNA: TGTGCCAGCAGAACACGGACAGGGTCAAACTATGGCTACACCTTC. Translation: CASRTRTGSNYGYTF.

The chain employs TRBV27 and TRBJ2-7; possibly TRBD2 for D (6 bases). Germline V gene data show CDR1 as MNHEY and CDR2 as SMNVEV (reference sequence). Trimming took 6 bases from V and 6 from J, leaving 12 bases between them. There are 12 residues in the CDR3. This chain's CDR3 is CASSPLGGEQYF. CDR3 bases: TGTGCCAGCAGCCCACTGGGAGGCGAGCAGTACTTC.

A remark on this clone: Being one base from a much bigger clone, this may be a read error. The V and J genes are TRBV4-3 and TRBJ2-1; D is unclear. Germline loops: CDR1 LGHNA, CDR2 YSLEER. The length of the CDR3 is 17 residues. Here the CDR3 reads CVSSQDMILLIYNEQFF. For the CDR3, the DNA is TGCGTCAGCAGCCAAGATATGATCCTACTCATCTACAATGAGCAGTTCTTC.

The chain joins TRBV5-1 to TRBJ2-2; D is possibly TRBD2 (6 bases). There are 13 residues in the CDR3. Trimming left V 9 bases short and J 0 bases short, with 9 bases between. Germline V lookup: CDR1 SGHRS, CDR2 YFSETQ. CDR3 in amino acids: CATRGSNTGELFF. The CDR3 nucleotides are TGCGCCACCCGGGGGTCGAACACCGGGGAGCTGTTTTTT.

The J gene is TRBJ2-2, the V gene TRBV4-3, with D possibly TRBD2 on 6 matching bases. Germline V gene sequence: CDR1 LGHNA, CDR2 YSLEER. V was pared by 0 bases and J by 2 bases, with 13 bases between. The length of the CDR3 is 17 residues. CDR3 amino acids: CASSQEAGTPNTGELFF. CDR3 sequence (DNA): TGCGCCAGCAGCCAAGAGGCCGGGACTCCTAACACCGGGGAGCTGTTTTTT.

The chain couples TRBV11-1 to TRBJ2-6; 8 bases are shared with TRBD1. The germline gives CDR1 SGHAT, CDR2 FQDESV (reference sequence). V was clipped by 2 bases and J by 2 bases; unmatched bases: 8. This CDR3 is built from 18 residues. This chain's CDR3 is CASSLPRQGRPGANVLTF. The CDR3 DNA is TGTGCCAGCAGCTTACCTCGACAGGGGAGACCTGGGGCCAACGTCCTGACTTTC.

V and J are TRBV9 and TRBJ2-3, with D tentatively TRBD2 (6 bases). This CDR3 is built from 14 residues. Germline lookup yields CDR1 SGDLS and CDR2 YYNGEE. The ends were cut back, 2 bases at V and 2 bases at J, with 9 bases in the middle. The CDR3 DNA sequence: TGTGCCAGCAGCGTGGAGGGCTCCACAGATACGCAGTATTTT. This gives the protein CASSVEGSTDTQYF.

Only a few counts were recorded for this clone. The chain carries TRBV30 and TRBJ2-7, with D possibly TRBD1 on 6 matching bases. The CDR3 runs to 14 residues. Between the trimmed V and J ends, which lost 2 bases and 0 bases, there was a span of 11 bases. CDR1 and CDR2 from the germline V gene are GTSNPN and SVGIG (reference sequence). The DNA for the CDR3 is TGTGCCTGGAGTCCCCCAGGGGCCTCCTACGAGCAGTACTTC. Protein sequence: CAWSPPGASYEQYF.

In this sample, this clone turned up a few times. The chain has TRBV9 and TRBJ1-1, with TRBD1 identical over 9 bases. This CDR3 region has 15 residues. Trimming at V came to 4 bases and at J to 8 bases, leaving 12 bases not matched to a gene. Germline CDR1 reads SGDLS; CDR2 reads YYNGEE. In DNA, the CDR3 is TGTGCCAGCAGCCCAGAAGAACAGGGGGCCGGGGAAGCTTTCTTT. Translation: CASSPEEQGAGEAFF.

V is TRBV27 and J is TRBJ1-3, with D possibly TRBD1 on 6 matching bases. CDR3 length: 15 residues. The germline V gene has CDR1 MNHEY and CDR2 SMNVEV (reference sequence). The V end was cut by 3 bases, the J end by 4 bases, with 13 bases between. The CDR3 here is CASSFSGGAGNTIYF. DNA for the CDR3: TGTGCCAGCAGTTTTTCGGGGGGCGCGGGAAACACCATATATTTT.

This clone was observed a handful of times. This chain connects TRBV6-5 to TRBJ2-3, with 7 positions matching TRBD2. V lost 6 bases, J lost 0 bases, and 6 bases stayed unmatched. Per the germline V gene, CDR1 is MNHEY and CDR2 is SVGAGI. The CDR3 is made up of 15 amino acids. CDR3 in amino acids: CASRLAATSTDTQYF. In DNA form, the CDR3 reads TGTGCCAGCAGGCTAGCGGCTACTAGCACAGATACGCAGTATTTT.

The J gene is TRBJ2-2, the V gene TRBV5-4; 7 bases match TRBD2. In germline, CDR1 is SGHNT, CDR2 YYREEE (reference sequence). V lost 1 base, J lost 7 bases, and 13 bases stayed unmatched. This CDR3 is built from 17 residues. This CDR3 reads CASSLFKRTSSVGELFF. As DNA, the CDR3 is TGTGCCAGCAGCTTGTTTAAAAGGACTAGTAGCGTCGGGGAGCTGTTTTTT. Full variable domain (remainder filled in from reference TRBV5-4 and TRBJ2-2): ETGVTQSPTHLIKTRGQQVTLRCSSQSGHNTVSWYQQALGQGPQFIFQYYREEENGRGNFPPRFSGLQFPNYSSELNVNALELDDSALYLCASSLFKRTSSVGELFFGEGSRLTVL.

The table lists this clone with a few counts. The chain carries TRBV6-5 and TRBJ1-1; D ambiguous. CDR1 is MNHEY, CDR2 SVGAGI, per germline. This CDR3 comprises 12 residues. Trimming took off 8 bases at V and 8 bases at J, with 15 bases between the two ends. Written as DNA, the CDR3 is TGTGCCAGCGGTGACCGGCGAGGGGAAGCTTTCTTT. Encoded protein: CASGDRRGEAFF.

The gene calls are TRBV25-1 and TRBJ2-5; 8 bases line up with TRBD1. Germline loops: CDR1 MGHDK, CDR2 SYGVNS. The V segment lost 2 bases and the J segment 5 bases; nucleotides outside the gene matches: 10. The CDR3 runs 16 residues. CDR3 DNA: TGTGCCAGCAGTGAAGGTGCGTCAGGGGGCGCGGAGACCCAGTACTTC. Translated: CASSEGASGGAETQYF.

V gene TRBV27 combines with J gene TRBJ2-3; possible D gene TRBD2, 5 bases. This CDR3 comprises 12 residues. Trimming stripped 5 bases from V and 5 bases from J, with 8 bases between. The germline V gene encodes CDR1 MNHEY and CDR2 SMNVEV (reference sequence). The CDR3 spells CASSPTRDTQYF. Written as DNA, the CDR3 is TGTGCCAGCAGTCCTACTAGAGATACGCAGTATTTT.

The chain employs TRBV11-2 and TRBJ2-1; 11 bases agree with TRBD2. V dropped 1 base and J dropped 6; count of bases not matched to a gene: 5. The CDR3 totals 16 residues. Germline CDR1 and CDR2: SGHAT and FQNNGV. Written as DNA, the CDR3 is TGTGCCAGCAGCTTAGGAGGGACTAGCGGATCCAATGAGCAGTTCTTC. Translating gives CASSLGGTSGSNEQFF.